Only one count was recorded for the clone carrying this T cell receptor (beta chain). Its antigen is not identified. Generated by immunoSEQ multiplex PCR, the TCRdb table keeps only in-frame clones and is missing some. The sample records around 7,700 clones, 79% being singletons. The data belong to a study of OX40 agonist ivuxolimab in advanced cancers. Study observations and caveats: Expanded clones tended on average to be more numerous among CD8+ T cells than CD4+.

This TCR was sampled from an adult with an advanced solid tumor such as melanoma, head and neck, liver or kidney cancer. This material consisted of CD4+ or CD8+ T cells sorted from blood, taken in a trial of the OX40 agonist ivuxolimab.

The CDR3 coding sequence is TGTGCCAGCAGTCCCTCCGACGGGCCGCTACCCTACGAGCAGTACTTC. Translating gives CASSPSDGPLPYEQYF. The gene calls are TRBV27 and TRBJ2-7; D call uncertain. Germline V gene lookup returns CDR1 MNHEY and CDR2 SMNVEV (reference sequence). This CDR3 comprises 16 residues. The V end lost 5 bases, the J end lost 2 bases, and 19 bases lay between the germline ends.